This T cell receptor (beta chain) was recorded in a study of spatial heterogeneity in lung cancer. Time point given: sample taken at primary tumor resection. Whole RNA, which was extracted from tumor, nontumor lung tissue or frozen PBMC, was sequenced without any cell sorting. This CDR3 region has 13 residues. V lost 3 bases, J lost 8 bases, and 10 bases lay in between. The germline V gene has CDR1 SEHNR and CDR2 FQNEAQ (reference sequence). This clonotype was found many times. MiXCR, applied by TCRdb to the 5' RACE reads, yields one record per CDR3 protein. The data hold about 23,000 distinct CDR3 sequences, with about 4.7% observed a single time.

This material consisted of PBMCs, taken at surgery. The rearrangement uses TRBV7-9 and TRBJ1-4, with a possible D match to TRBD1 (5 bases). This TCR was sampled from a male donor with early-stage non-small cell lung cancer. CDR3 nucleotides: TGTGCCAGCAGCTTGGCAGGGCGAGAAAAACTGTTTTTT. This gives the protein CASSLAGREKLFF.